These T cell receptor beta chains were read from a single sample in a study of blood T cell repertoires in COVID-19. The assay was immunoSEQ multiplex PCR, and TCRdb's table has in-frame clones only and misses some. Of 70,000 to 80,000 clones listed, roughly 80% were seen once; the top ten hold more than 9.5%. The sample comprised peripheral blood. The receptor source for this set is a man aged 50 to 60 with acute or convalescent COVID-19. Both conserved end residues are part of each CDR3. A D gene is named only where the DNA matches it firmly. Some rows have no size entry. The others give once, few or many, or a class for an expanded clone.

D	J	size	V	CDR3	DNA
TRBD1	TRBJ1-1	-	TRBV5-1	CASSPDRGTKAFF	TGCGCCAGCAGCCCGGACAGGGGAACTAAAGCTTTCTTT
-	TRBJ1-6	-	TRBV5-6	CASSLAGGPNSPLHF	TGTGCCAGCAGCTTGGCCGGGGGGCCAAATTCACCCCTCCACTTT
TRBD2	TRBJ2-1	few	TRBV14	CASSQGTRRFF	TGTGCCAGCAGCCAAGGGACTAGGCGGTTCTTC
TRBD2	TRBJ2-1	-	TRBV27	CASKTTAGGSYNEQFF	TGTGCCAGCAAGACGACGGCGGGGGGCTCCTACAATGAGCAGTTCTTC
TRBD1	TRBJ1-3	once	TRBV18	CASSPSGTGVGNTIYF	TGTGCCAGCTCACCCTCCGGGACAGGGGTCGGAAACACCATATATTTT
-	TRBJ2-5	once	TRBV5-1	CASSGGQEETQYF	TGCGCCAGCAGCGGGGGCCAGGAAGAGACCCAGTACTTC
TRBD2	TRBJ2-2	-	TRBV9	CASNSAGGNTGELFF	TGTGCCAGCAACTCAGCGGGAGGGAACACCGGGGAGCTGTTTTTT
-	TRBJ1-5	once	TRBV28	CASSLGSQPQHF	TGTGCCAGCAGTTTAGGGAGTCAGCCCCAGCATTTT
-	TRBJ1-1	-	TRBV7-2	CASSLGATENTEAFF	TGTGCCAGCAGCTTAGGAGCGACTGAGAACACTGAAGCTTTCTTT
-	TRBJ2-1	-	TRBV19	CASSMFWSLSYNEQFF	TGTGCCAGTAGTATGTTTTGGAGTCTCTCCTACAATGAGCAGTTCTTC
-	TRBJ1-6	once	TRBV18	CASSVRDSDSPLHF	TGTGCCAGCTCAGTCAGGGACTCGGATTCACCCCTCCACTTT
-	TRBJ2-4	-	TRBV18	CASSPPTQNIQYF	TGTGCCAGCTCACCCCCGACACAAAACATTCAGTACTTC
TRBD1	TRBJ2-5	-	TRBV6-6	CASSSETGLSGETQYF	TGTGCCAGCAGTTCGGAGACAGGGTTGAGTGGAGAGACCCAGTACTTC
TRBD2	TRBJ2-1	few	TRBV4-3	CASSPRPRGGYNEQFF	TGCGCCAGCAGCCCCCGTCCGCGGGGGGGATACAATGAGCAGTTCTTC
-	TRBJ1-3	-	TRBV15	CATSSGGGFAGNTIYF	TGTGCCACCAGCTCCGGGGGGGGCTTCGCTGGAAACACCATATATTTT
TRBD1	TRBJ1-2	-	TRBV4-1	CASSQETGDYGYTF	TGCGCCAGCAGCCAAGAGACAGGGGATTATGGCTACACCTTC
-	TRBJ1-1	-	TRBV19	CASRKRDDSLLGLNGMNTEAFF	TGTGCCAGTAGAAAAAGGGATGACAGTCTTCTTGGTCTAAATGGAATGAACACTGAAGCTTTCTTT
TRBD1	TRBJ1-4	-	TRBV7-2	CASSYPPGQGGEKLFF	TGTGCCAGCAGTTATCCCCCGGGACAGGGTGGAGAAAAACTGTTTTTT
-	TRBJ1-1	-	TRBV5-5	CASSLAWGQNTEAFF	TGTGCCAGCAGCTTGGCGTGGGGACAGAACACTGAAGCTTTCTTT
-	TRBJ1-6	-	TRBV27	CASSPQGNPLHF	TGTGCCAGCAGTCCCCAGGGTAACCCCCTCCACTTT
-	TRBJ1-4	-	TRBV4-1	CASSYRDTRTNEKLFF	TGCGCCAGCAGCTACCGGGACACCAGAACTAATGAAAAACTGTTTTTT
-	TRBJ1-4	-	TRBV14	CASSQDCGHGEKLFF	TGTGCCAGCAGCCAAGATTGCGGTCATGGTGAAAAACTGTTTTTT
-	TRBJ1-1	-	TRBV27	CASSFGMNTEAFF	TGTGCCAGCAGTTTCGGGATGAACACTGAAGCTTTCTTT
-	TRBJ1-4	-	TRBV19	CASSGQVEKLFF	TGTGCCAGTAGCGGACAAGTTGAAAAACTGTTTTTT
TRBD1	TRBJ1-1	-	TRBV5-4	CASSLYRGAEAFF	TGTGCCAGCAGCTTATACAGGGGGGCTGAAGCTTTCTTT
-	TRBJ2-6	-	TRBV7-2	CASSEQGGGANVLTF	TGTGCCAGCAGCGAACAGGGCGGCGGGGCCAACGTCCTGACTTTC
TRBD1	TRBJ1-5	-	TRBV28	CASSTGTGNQPQHF	TGTGCCAGCAGTACCGGGACAGGGAATCAGCCCCAGCATTTT
TRBD2	TRBJ2-3	-	TRBV9	CASSVRAGGADTQYF	TGTGCCAGCAGCGTACGTGCGGGAGGCGCAGATACGCAGTATTTT
-	TRBJ2-7	-	TRBV27	CASRGRDSYEQYF	TGTGCCAGCAGAGGACGGGACTCCTACGAGCAGTACTTC
-	TRBJ1-5	-	TRBV6-6	CASSRHRDTGLQPQHF	TGTGCCAGCAGTCGACACCGGGACACTGGACTTCAGCCCCAGCATTTT
TRBD2	TRBJ2-7	few	TRBV7-2	CASSLIVLAGYEQYF	TGTGCCAGCAGCTTAATAGTACTAGCGGGGTACGAGCAGTACTTC
TRBD1	TRBJ2-1	-	TRBV5-1	CASSLATGTGNNEQFF	TGCGCCAGCAGCTTGGCCACCGGGACAGGAAACAATGAGCAGTTCTTC
TRBD1	TRBJ1-1	-	TRBV6-2/TRBV6-3	CASSHTDRGPTEAFF	TGTGCCAGCAGCCATACCGACAGGGGCCCCACTGAAGCTTTCTTT
-	TRBJ2-5	-	TRBV27	CASSFGTRGETQYF	TGTGCCAGCAGTTTCGGGACTCGCGGGGAGACCCAGTACTTC
TRBD1	TRBJ2-1	-	TRBV9	CASTRGLDGYNEQFF	TGTGCCAGCACCAGGGGGCTAGATGGGTACAATGAGCAGTTCTTC
-	TRBJ1-2	-	TRBV9	CASSVENSPLRLRGYTF	TGTGCCAGCAGCGTAGAAAACAGTCCTCTCAGGTTGCGTGGCTACACCTTC
-	TRBJ1-5	-	TRBV6-6	CASSAHFSGNQPQHF	TGTGCCAGCAGTGCCCACTTCTCGGGAAATCAGCCCCAGCATTTT
-	TRBJ1-1	-	TRBV2	CASLAVNTEAFF	TGTGCCAGCTTGGCAGTGAACACTGAAGCTTTCTTT
-	TRBJ2-7	-	TRBV5-1	CASSLTTFSYEQYF	TGCGCCAGCAGCTTGACAACGTTTTCCTACGAGCAGTACTTC
-	TRBJ1-2	-	TRBV13	CASSLELVYGYTF	TGTGCCAGCAGCCTAGAACTGGTCTATGGCTACACCTTC
-	TRBJ2-1	-	TRBV27	CASSLWGDEQFF	TGTGCCAGCAGTTTATGGGGGGATGAGCAGTTCTTC
-	TRBJ1-3	-	TRBV6-5	CASSLDSSGNTIYF	TGTGCCAGCAGTCTGGACAGCTCTGGAAACACCATATATTTT
TRBD1	TRBJ1-4	-	TRBV13	CASSSGQGLNEKLFF	TGTGCCAGCAGCTCCGGACAGGGGCTTAATGAAAAACTGTTTTTT
-	TRBJ1-1	-	TRBV19	CASSMGTLNTEAFF	TGTGCCAGTAGTATGGGGACTCTGAACACTGAAGCTTTCTTT
-	TRBJ2-7	-	TRBV11-2	CASSLGGTYEQYF	TGTGCCAGCAGCTTAGGCGGTACCTACGAGCAGTACTTC
TRBD1	TRBJ1-2	medium-sized	TRBV2	CASRDRGDPYGYTF	TGTGCCAGCAGGGACAGGGGTGATCCCTATGGCTACACCTTC
TRBD1	TRBJ1-1	-	TRBV19	CASSSRGQGLTEAFF	TGTGCCAGTAGTTCTCGGGGACAGGGTTTAACTGAAGCTTTCTTT
-	TRBJ2-1	medium-sized	TRBV7-3	CASSLNPGASYNEQFF	TGTGCCAGCAGCTTAAATCCAGGGGCCTCCTACAATGAGCAGTTCTTC
TRBD1	TRBJ2-1	few	TRBV28	CASSLSPQGSYNEQFF	TGTGCCAGCAGTTTGAGTCCACAGGGGTCCTACAATGAGCAGTTCTTC
TRBD1	TRBJ1-5	-	TRBV2	CASSATGTGRNQPQHF	TGTGCCAGCAGCGCCACCGGGACAGGGCGCAATCAGCCCCAGCATTTT
-	TRBJ2-3	-	TRBV6-4	CASSDGPSTDTQYF	TGTGCCAGCAGTGACGGGCCCTCTACAGATACGCAGTATTTT
TRBD2	TRBJ2-3	few	TRBV27	CASSPTGLADTQYF	TGTGCCAGCAGTCCCACCGGACTAGCAGATACGCAGTATTTT
-	TRBJ1-3	-	TRBV7-8	CASSLGGGRENTIYF	TGTGCCAGCAGCTTAGGTGGGGGCCGGGAAAACACCATATATTTT